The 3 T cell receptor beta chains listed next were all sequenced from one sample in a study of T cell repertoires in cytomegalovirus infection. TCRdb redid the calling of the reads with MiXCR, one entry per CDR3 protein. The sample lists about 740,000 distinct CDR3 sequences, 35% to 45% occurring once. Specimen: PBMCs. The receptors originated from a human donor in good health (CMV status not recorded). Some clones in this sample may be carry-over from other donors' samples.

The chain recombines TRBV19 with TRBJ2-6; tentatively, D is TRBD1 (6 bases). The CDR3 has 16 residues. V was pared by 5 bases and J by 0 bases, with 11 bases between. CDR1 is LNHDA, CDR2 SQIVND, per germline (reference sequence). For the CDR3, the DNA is TGTGCCAGTAGTTCAGGGGCTAGCTCTGGGGCCAACGTCCTGACTTTC. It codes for CASSSGASSGANVLTF.

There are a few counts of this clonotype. CDR3 DNA sequence: TGTGCCAGCAGCCAACATGGCGACGGAAACGTAAACGAAAAACTGTTTTTT. The encoded protein is CASSQHGDGNVNEKLFF. J is TRBJ1-4 and V is TRBV4-2; no firm D call. There are 17 residues in the CDR3. V shed 2 bases and J shed 8 bases, with 21 bases lying between them. In germline, CDR1 is LGHNA, CDR2 YNFKEQ.

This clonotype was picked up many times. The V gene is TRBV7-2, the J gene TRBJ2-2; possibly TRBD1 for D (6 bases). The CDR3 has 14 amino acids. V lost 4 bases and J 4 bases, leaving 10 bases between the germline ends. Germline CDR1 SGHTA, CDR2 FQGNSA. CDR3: CASSSGHTTGELFF. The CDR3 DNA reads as TGTGCCAGCAGCTCGGGACACACCACCGGGGAGCTGTTTTTT.